These 30 T cell receptor beta chains originate from one sample sequenced in a study of blood T cell repertoires in COVID-19. TCRdb keeps only in-frame clones here, not all; method: immunoSEQ multiplex PCR. Seen here are around 270,000 clones, over 80% observed once, and the top ten hold about 1.5%. The sample was peripheral blood. The source of these receptors is a woman between 35 and 50 years old who had recovered from COVID-19.

This clone was seen only a few times. The genes are TRBV5-1 and TRBJ1-1; TRBD1 is a possible D gene (5 bases). V was shortened by 3 bases and J by 7 bases, with 13 bases between the two germline ends. Germline loops: CDR1 SGHRS, CDR2 YFSETQ. The CDR3 consists of 13 residues. This CDR3 is CASSWTPSDEAFF. The CDR3 DNA reads as TGCGCCAGCAGCTGGACACCTTCGGATGAAGCTTTCTTT.

A single count supports this clone. Different DNA sequences within this sample yield the same CDR3. The V and J genes are TRBV30 and TRBJ2-7, with D unresolved. V was shortened by 2 bases and J by 4 bases, with 6 bases between the two germline ends. The CDR3 loop spans 11 amino acids. CDR1 GTSNPN and CDR2 SVGIG come from the germline V gene (reference sequence). CDR3 in amino acids: CAWSISYEQYF. The DNA of the CDR3 is TGTGCCTGGAGTATTTCTTACGAGCAGTACTTC.

The chain recombines TRBV7-9 with TRBJ1-1; D gene uncertain. The CDR3 runs 12 residues. Germline V CDR1 and CDR2: SEHNR, FQNEAQ (reference sequence). Trimming removed 5 bases at V and 7 bases at J, with 11 bases between. This CDR3 is CASSPDSVEAFF. CDR3 in DNA: TGTGCCAGCAGCCCCGATTCGGTTGAAGCTTTCTTT.

The V and J genes are TRBV5-6 and TRBJ1-2; 7 bases map to TRBD1. CDR1 is SGHDT, CDR2 YYEEEE, per germline. The ends lost 0 bases at V and 3 bases at J; junction bases unmatched: 8. The CDR3 consists of 16 residues. The CDR3 protein is CASSLAGTARDYGYTF. In DNA form, the CDR3 reads TGTGCCAGCAGCTTGGCTGGGACAGCGAGGGACTATGGCTACACCTTC.

This chain joins TRBV19 and TRBJ1-2, with unresolved D. There are 14 residues in the CDR3. V was clipped by 4 bases and J by 2 bases, with 11 bases between them. Germline V CDR1 and CDR2: LNHDA, SQIVND (reference sequence). CDR3 amino acids: CASSKAGDNYGYTF. CDR3 DNA: TGTGCCAGTAGTAAAGCGGGAGACAACTATGGCTACACCTTC.

The chain has TRBV7-9 and TRBJ2-7, with D possibly matching TRBD2 (5 bases). V dropped 5 bases and J dropped 6 bases, with 8 bases sitting between them. CDR1 and CDR2 (germline): SEHNR, FQNEAQ (reference sequence). CDR3 length: 11 amino acids. CDR3 loop: CASSRTREQYF. In DNA, the CDR3 is TGTGCCAGCAGCCGGACTCGCGAGCAGTACTTC.

V and J are TRBV11-2 and TRBJ1-4; 8 nucleotides match TRBD1. The CDR3 spans 13 residues. V dropped 6 bases and J dropped 8; count of bases not matched to a gene: 5. Germline V gene lookup returns CDR1 SGHAT and CDR2 FQNNGV. CDR3 residues: CASRGQAGEKLFF. CDR3 DNA: TGTGCCAGCAGGGGACAGGCGGGGGAAAAACTGTTTTTT.

V and J are TRBV28 and TRBJ2-3; possible D gene TRBD2, 5 bases. The V and J ends lost 6 bases and 10 bases respectively, with 29 bases between them. Germline CDR1 MDHEN, CDR2 SYDVKM. CDR3 length: 17 amino acids. CDR3 nucleotides: TGTGCCAGCAGCCTACCCGGTAGTAGCGAACCCTCTTCGGCGCAGTATTTT. Protein: CASSLPGSSEPSSAQYF. The variable domain in full, with the rest retrieved from reference TRBV28 and TRBJ2-3, is DVKVTQSSRYLVKRTGEKVFLECVQDMDHENMFWYRQDPGLGLRLIYFSYDVKMKEKGDIPEGYSVSREKKERFSLILESASTNQTSMYLCASSLPGSSEPSSAQYFGPGTRLTVL.

The CDR3 sequence: CASSAPDRSSYNEQFF. In DNA, the CDR3 is TGTGCCAGCAGCGCGCCGGACAGGAGCTCCTACAATGAGCAGTTCTTC. The chain recombines TRBV9 with TRBJ2-1; 7 positions agree with TRBD1. This CDR3 region has 16 residues. Looked up from germline, CDR1 is SGDLS and CDR2 is YYNGEE. Unmatched junction bases numbered 6, after V lost 3 bases and J lost 0 bases. The full variable domain, completed using reference TRBV9 and TRBJ2-1, is DSGVTQTPKHLITATGQRVTLRCSPRSGDLSVYWYQQSLDQGLQFLIQYYNGEERAKGNILERFSAQQFPDLHSELNLSSLELGDSALYFCASSAPDRSSYNEQFFGPGTRLTVL.

This clone was detected once. The chain uses TRBV28 and TRBJ2-7, with 7 bases fitting TRBD1. The CDR3 covers 17 residues. The germline gives CDR1 MDHEN, CDR2 SYDVKM. The trim removed 5 bases at V and 2 bases at J, leaving 15 bases unmatched. CDR3 region: CASSIPFGTATTYEQYF. CDR3 DNA sequence: TGTGCCAGCAGTATACCTTTCGGGACAGCGACGACCTACGAGCAGTACTTC.

The rearrangement links TRBV10-1 to TRBJ2-3, with TRBD2 matching over 9 bases. This CDR3 comprises 14 residues. With V trimmed by 6 bases and J by 2 bases, 3 bases remained unmatched. Germline V gene sequence: CDR1 WNHNN, CDR2 SYGVQD (reference sequence). This chain's CDR3 is CASRERGATDTQYF. The CDR3 DNA is TGCGCCAGCAGGGAGCGGGGGGCCACAGATACGCAGTATTTT.

The chain carries TRBV7-9 and TRBJ1-2, with D perhaps TRBD1 (5 bases). CDR3 length: 13 residues. Germline CDR1 reads SEHNR; CDR2 reads FQNEAQ (reference sequence). With 5 bases removed from V and 7 bases from J, the gap between germline ends came to 14 bases. CDR3 DNA sequence: TGTGCCAGCAGCCCCGGGGCCGGGAGTGGCTACACCTTC. Translated: CASSPGAGSGYTF.

V gene TRBV29-1 combines with J gene TRBJ1-2, with D possibly being TRBD1 (6 bases). The V end was cut by 6 bases, the J end by 8 bases, with 13 bases between. This CDR3 has 11 amino acids. Germline V gene sequence: CDR1 SQVTM, CDR2 ANQGSEA. CDR3 sequence (DNA): TGCAGCGTCCTGGGGGCAGACGGCTACACCTTC. Its translation is CSVLGADGYTF.

V gene TRBV4-2 combines with J gene TRBJ2-6, with a possible D match to TRBD1 (6 bases). V was clipped by 0 bases and J by 0 bases, with 12 bases between them. The CDR3 runs 18 residues. Germline values: CDR1 LGHNA, CDR2 YNFKEQ. CDR3 region: CASSQDRTAPSGANVLTF. The DNA of the CDR3 is TGTGCCAGCAGCCAAGACAGGACAGCCCCCTCTGGGGCCAACGTCCTGACTTTC.

The CDR3 bases are TGTGCCAGCAGCTCACAGGGAGGGTTGGCTTCACCCCTCCACTTT. This gives the protein CASSSQGGLASPLHF. The chain recombines TRBV11-2 with TRBJ1-6; a possible D gene is TRBD1 (6 bases). V lost 4 bases and J lost 9, with 16 bases in between. CDR3 length: 15 amino acids. Per germline, CDR1 SGHAT and CDR2 FQNNGV.

A note on this clone: Other DNA sequences in the same sample also yield this CDR3. The rearrangement links TRBV6-5 to TRBJ2-5; 9 bases are shared with TRBD1. CDR1 is MNHEY and CDR2 is SVGAGI in the germline V gene. CDR3 length equals 15 residues. V shed 1 base and J 4 bases; nucleotides not matched to a gene: 4. Here the CDR3 reads CASSYWGQGGETQYF. The CDR3 DNA is TGTGCCAGCAGTTACTGGGGACAGGGAGGAGAGACCCAGTACTTC.

This clone was seen just once. The chain employs TRBV5-1 and TRBJ2-1; possibly TRBD2 for D (5 bases). The CDR3 runs 16 residues. Germline CDR1 is SGHRS and CDR2 is YFSETQ. The V and J ends lost 0 bases and 1 base respectively, with 11 bases between them. CDR3 nucleotide sequence: TGCGCCAGCAGCTTGGCCGGCGGCGGGTCCTACAATGAGCAGTTCTTC. It specifies CASSLAGGGSYNEQFF. The full variable domain, rest sourced from reference TRBV5-1 and TRBJ2-1, is KAGVTQTPRYLIKTRGQQVTLSCSPISGHRSVSWYQQTPGQGLQFLFEYFSETQRNKGNFPGRFSGRQFSNSRSEMNVSTLELGDSALYLCASSLAGGGSYNEQFFGPGTRLTVL.

V gene TRBV7-6 combines with J gene TRBJ1-6; 7 bases line up with TRBD1. The V segment lost 5 bases and the J segment 9 bases; nucleotides outside the gene matches: 10. CDR1 and CDR2 (germline): SGHVS, FNYEAQ. The length of the CDR3 is 15 residues. The CDR3 here is CASSPGTASSSPLHF. In DNA form, the CDR3 reads TGTGCCAGCAGCCCTGGGACAGCCTCGTCTTCACCCCTCCACTTT.

V usage is TRBV7-3 and J usage is TRBJ2-3; 7 positions match TRBD2. This CDR3 spans 14 amino acids. Germline V gene data show CDR1 as SGHTA and CDR2 as FQGTGA. With V trimmed by 5 bases and J by 3 bases, 5 bases remained unmatched. CDR3 region: CASSPQRGTDTQYF. DNA of the CDR3: TGTGCCAGCAGCCCACAGCGGGGTACAGATACGCAGTATTTT.

This clone was observed a single time. This sequence joins TRBV5-1 and TRBJ1-2; TRBD1 matches at 7 bases. V lost 0 bases, J lost 7 bases, and 15 bases stayed unmatched. This CDR3 has 17 amino acids. The germline V gene encodes CDR1 SGHRS and CDR2 YFSETQ. The CDR3 here is CASSLEFRGPTSLGYTF. In nucleotides, the CDR3 is TGCGCCAGCAGCTTGGAATTTAGGGGGCCCACTTCACTTGGCTACACCTTC.

CDR3 amino acids: CASSLSIGGGYTF. The CDR3 DNA reads as TGTGCCAGCAGTTTATCTATCGGGGGGGGCTACACCTTC. The chain has TRBV12-3 or TRBV12-4 and TRBJ1-2, with a possible D match to TRBD1 (5 bases). This CDR3 is 13 amino acids long. V lost 2 bases to trimming and J lost 8 bases, with 12 bases between them.

This chain links TRBV29-1 with TRBJ2-7, with D maybe TRBD1 (5 bases). Looked up from germline, CDR1 is SQVTM and CDR2 is ANQGSEA. The CDR3 consists of 14 residues. Trimming took 6 bases from V and 2 from J, leaving 17 bases between them. As DNA, the CDR3 is TGCAGCGTGGTTTGGTACAGGCAAACCTACGAGCAGTACTTC. As protein: CSVVWYRQTYEQYF.

This chain connects TRBV5-4 to TRBJ1-2; possible D gene TRBD1, 5 bases. Germline CDR1 SGHNT, CDR2 YYREEE (reference sequence). The length of the CDR3 is 14 residues. Trimming left V 0 bases short and J 2 bases short, with 8 bases between. This CDR3 reads CASSLDRLNYGYTF. The CDR3 DNA sequence: TGTGCCAGCAGCTTGGACAGGTTAAACTATGGCTACACCTTC.

This sequence joins TRBV28 and TRBJ2-7, with 10 bases identical to TRBD2. Germline V gives CDR1 MDHEN, CDR2 SYDVKM. Trimming at V came to 5 bases and at J to 2 bases, leaving 9 bases not matched to a gene. The CDR3 has 16 residues. The CDR3 sequence: CASSLDSGGPTYEQYF. In DNA form, the CDR3 reads TGTGCCAGCAGTCTCGATAGCGGGGGGCCTACCTACGAGCAGTACTTC.

This clone has a single count. The chain combines TRBV10-1 with TRBJ2-5; 7 bases match TRBD1. CDR1 WNHNN and CDR2 SYGVQD come from the germline V gene (reference sequence). V lost 6 bases, J lost 4 bases, and 11 bases stayed unmatched. The CDR3 length is 15 residues. The CDR3 DNA reads TGCGCCAGCAGCAGGACAGGATCTGTCCGAGAGACCCAGTACTTC. This gives the protein CASSRTGSVRETQYF.

This chain links TRBV6-5 with TRBJ1-3, with D perhaps TRBD1 (5 bases). Per the germline V gene, CDR1 is MNHEY and CDR2 is SVGAGI. The CDR3 is 14 amino acids. Trimming left V 4 bases short and J 3 bases short, with 10 bases between. CDR3 nucleotide sequence: TGTGCCAGCAGTTTCACAGGATTTGGAAACACCATATATTTT. Translation gives CASSFTGFGNTIYF.

The V call is TRBV2, the J call TRBJ1-3; 7 bases are a match to TRBD1. Germline V gene sequence: CDR1 SNHLY, CDR2 FYNNEI. The CDR3 covers 12 residues. V lost 6 bases to trimming and J lost 7 bases; unmatched junction nucleotides: 3. CDR3 DNA: TGTGCCAGCAGGTTACAGGGGAACACCATATATTTT. This translates into CASRLQGNTIYF.

The chain is built from TRBV5-1 and TRBJ2-1; D perhaps matches TRBD1 (7 bases). The germline V gene encodes CDR1 SGHRS and CDR2 YFSETQ. This CDR3 has 15 amino acids. Trimming stripped 4 bases from V and 0 bases from J, with 11 bases between. The CDR3 DNA follows: TGCGCCAGCAGCGCGGGACAGACCTCCTACAATGAGCAGTTCTTC. Amino acid sequence: CASSAGQTSYNEQFF.

This clone was picked up a small number of times. V is TRBV2 and J is TRBJ2-1; 9 bases agree with TRBD1. V shed 8 bases and J 6 bases; nucleotides not matched to a gene: 8. The CDR3 has 14 amino acids. Germline assignment: CDR1 SNHLY and CDR2 FYNNEI. CDR3: CASVRDRASNEQFF. The DNA of the CDR3 is TGTGCCAGCGTCCGGGACAGGGCGAGCAATGAGCAGTTCTTC. Using reference TRBV2 and TRBJ2-1 for the parts outside the CDR3, the full variable domain is EPEVTQTPSHQVTQMGQEVILRCVPISNHLYFYWYRQILGQKVEFLVSFYNNEISEKSEIFDDQFSVERPDGSNFTLKIRSTKLEDSAMYFCASVRDRASNEQFFGPGTRLTVL.

This clone was counted a single time. The CDR3 DNA is TGTGCCAGCAGTTTTGGTGGGACAGGGTGGGTAGGCAATCAGCCCCAGCATTTT. It is translated as CASSFGGTGWVGNQPQHF. The chain carries TRBV28 and TRBJ1-5; TRBD1 matches at 9 bases. Germline lookup yields CDR1 MDHEN and CDR2 SYDVKM. This CDR3 spans 18 amino acids. The trim removed 3 bases at V and 2 bases at J, leaving 11 bases unmatched.